This entry concerns a single TCR beta chain. What it binds is not known. Repertoires were generated with immunoSEQ multiplex PCR, while TCRdb's copy carries only in-frame clones and drops some. The repertoire holds approximately 37,000 clones, with approximately 86% as singletons. The record originates from a study of T cells in localized non-small cell lung cancer. Broader study findings: The study found T cell clonality highest in uninvolved adjacent lung, above tumor. Adjacent lung held a median 57 of the top 100 tumor clones.

Per the germline V gene, CDR1 is MDHEN and CDR2 is SYDVKM. The CDR3 has 17 residues. The J segment lost 1 base and the V segment lost 5 bases, leaving 9 bases of the junction unmatched. The receptor's source is a man aged 18-55 years with stage I lung adenocarcinoma. This chain connects TRBV28 to TRBJ2-3; 10 nucleotides line up with TRBD2. The source was peripheral blood, collected before any cancer treatment. CDR3 sequence reads: CASSLAGAPPGTDTQYF. CDR3 DNA sequence: TGTGCCAGCAGTCTAGCGGGGGCTCCCCCCGGCACAGATACGCAGTATTTT.